Listed below are T cell receptor beta chains from one sample, sequenced in a study of blood T cell repertoires in COVID-19. Sequenced by immunoSEQ multiplex PCR; TCRdb stores in-frame clones only, minus some. This table holds 250,000 or so clones, around nine tenths found once. Sequenced input: peripheral blood. The receptor set was obtained from a woman aged 60-70 years with COVID-19, enrolled during active disease. Each CDR3 is given with its conserved first and last residue. Fields, in order: clone size, D gene, V gene, J gene, CDR3 protein, CDR3 DNA. The D gene is left open where the match is weak. Clone size is not always given. Where it is, it says once, few, many or a class for expanded clones.

clone_size: .
d_call: TRBD2
v_call: TRBV18
j_call: TRBJ2-5
cdr3_aa: CASSRREAGSVETQYF
cdr3_nt: TGTGCCAGCTCACGACGGGAGGCGGGGAGTGTGGAGACCCAGTACTTC

clone_size: few
d_call: .
v_call: TRBV2
j_call: TRBJ1-2
cdr3_aa: CASSEGSSFKHGYGYTF
cdr3_nt: TGTGCCAGCAGTGAGGGCAGCTCCTTCAAGCATGGCTATGGCTACACCTTC

clone_size: .
d_call: TRBD1
v_call: TRBV29-1
j_call: TRBJ1-2
cdr3_aa: CSIPGGTGDFNYGYTF
cdr3_nt: TGCAGCATTCCCGGGGGGACAGGGGACTTTAACTATGGCTACACCTTC

clone_size: .
d_call: TRBD2
v_call: TRBV6-6
j_call: TRBJ2-3
cdr3_aa: CASSQRTSGRASTDTQYF
cdr3_nt: TGTGCCAGCAGTCAAAGGACTAGCGGGAGGGCCTCGACAGATACGCAGTATTTT

clone_size: .
d_call: .
v_call: TRBV7-2
j_call: TRBJ1-1
cdr3_aa: CASSLVSGQNTEAFF
cdr3_nt: TGTGCCAGCAGCTTAGTTTCAGGGCAGAACACTGAAGCTTTCTTT

clone_size: .
d_call: .
v_call: TRBV7-5
j_call: TRBJ2-7
cdr3_aa: CVRSSGLAGFRRQYF
cdr3_nt: TGTGTCAGAAGTTCAGGACTAGCGGGATTTCGGCGGCAGTACTTC

clone_size: .
d_call: TRBD1
v_call: TRBV19
j_call: TRBJ2-2
cdr3_aa: CASRGRGTGELFF
cdr3_nt: TGTGCCAGCAGGGGGCGCGGGACCGGGGAGCTGTTTTTT

clone_size: .
d_call: TRBD1
v_call: TRBV30
j_call: TRBJ1-5
cdr3_aa: CAWSAGQGTQPQHF
cdr3_nt: TGTGCCTGGAGTGCCGGACAGGGGACTCAGCCCCAGCATTTT

clone_size: .
d_call: .
v_call: TRBV3-1/TRBV3-2
j_call: TRBJ2-5
cdr3_aa: CASSRGADQETQYF
cdr3_nt: TGTGCCAGCAGCCGTGGGGCAGACCAAGAGACCCAGTACTTC

clone_size: .
d_call: TRBD1
v_call: TRBV6-5
j_call: TRBJ2-1
cdr3_aa: CASSGTGVGYNEQFF
cdr3_nt: TGTGCCAGCAGCGGGACAGGGGTGGGGTACAATGAGCAGTTCTTC

clone_size: .
d_call: TRBD1
v_call: TRBV11-3
j_call: TRBJ2-7
cdr3_aa: CASSPGQGGNEQYF
cdr3_nt: TGTGCCAGCAGCCCAGGACAGGGTGGCAACGAGCAGTACTTC

clone_size: once
d_call: .
v_call: TRBV5-6
j_call: TRBJ1-2
cdr3_aa: CASSLTVANYGYTF
cdr3_nt: TGTGCCAGCAGCTTAACAGTTGCGAACTATGGCTACACCTTC

clone_size: .
d_call: .
v_call: TRBV27
j_call: TRBJ1-6
cdr3_aa: CASSLGRFLGNSPLHF
cdr3_nt: TGTGCCAGCAGTCTGGGCAGGTTCCTGGGCAATTCACCCCTCCACTTT

clone_size: .
d_call: TRBD2
v_call: TRBV7-9
j_call: TRBJ2-2
cdr3_aa: CASSHRRGGRTGELFF
cdr3_nt: TGTGCCAGCAGCCACCGGCGGGGGGGGCGGACCGGGGAGCTGTTTTTT

clone_size: .
d_call: TRBD1
v_call: TRBV30
j_call: TRBJ1-6
cdr3_aa: CAWTPDRGNSPLHF
cdr3_nt: TGTGCCTGGACCCCGGACAGGGGGAATTCACCCCTCCACTTT

clone_size: .
d_call: .
v_call: TRBV4-1
j_call: TRBJ1-2
cdr3_aa: CASSRTGRISGVDGYTF
cdr3_nt: TGCGCCAGCAGCCGCACTGGGCGGATATCCGGGGTTGATGGCTACACCTTC

clone_size: few
d_call: TRBD1
v_call: TRBV5-6
j_call: TRBJ1-5
cdr3_aa: CASSTGTGNQPQHF
cdr3_nt: TGTGCCAGCAGCACCGGGACAGGGAATCAGCCCCAGCATTTT

clone_size: .
d_call: .
v_call: TRBV19
j_call: TRBJ1-1
cdr3_aa: CASSIGYRDTEAFF
cdr3_nt: TGTGCCAGTAGTATAGGCTACAGGGACACTGAAGCTTTCTTT

clone_size: .
d_call: .
v_call: TRBV7-3
j_call: TRBJ1-1
cdr3_aa: CASSLTPGYHTEAFF
cdr3_nt: TGTGCCAGCAGCTTAACTCCAGGATATCACACTGAAGCTTTCTTT

clone_size: .
d_call: TRBD2
v_call: TRBV7-9
j_call: TRBJ2-1
cdr3_aa: CASSTTSGSPNEQFF
cdr3_nt: TGTGCCAGCAGCACAACTAGCGGATCACCCAATGAGCAGTTCTTC

clone_size: .
d_call: .
v_call: TRBV9
j_call: TRBJ2-7
cdr3_aa: CASSVAVGPYEQYF
cdr3_nt: TGTGCCAGCAGCGTAGCTGTGGGGCCCTACGAGCAGTACTTC

clone_size: .
d_call: .
v_call: TRBV18
j_call: TRBJ1-4
cdr3_aa: CASSARGAIEKLFF
cdr3_nt: TGTGCCAGCTCAGCACGCGGGGCTATTGAAAAACTGTTTTTT

clone_size: .
d_call: .
v_call: TRBV18
j_call: TRBJ2-1
cdr3_aa: CASSPKETNEQFF
cdr3_nt: TGTGCCAGCTCACCAAAGGAGACCAATGAGCAGTTCTTC

clone_size: .
d_call: TRBD1
v_call: TRBV7-9
j_call: TRBJ2-2
cdr3_aa: CASSRFLGQSTQGPGELFF
cdr3_nt: TGTGCCAGCAGTCGATTTTTGGGACAGTCCACACAGGGCCCCGGGGAGCTGTTTTTT

clone_size: .
d_call: .
v_call: TRBV5-8
j_call: TRBJ2-7
cdr3_aa: CASSRQYEQYF
cdr3_nt: TGTGCCAGCAGCCGACAGTACGAGCAGTACTTC

clone_size: .
d_call: .
v_call: TRBV14
j_call: TRBJ2-7
cdr3_aa: CASSQGRGSMYEQYF
cdr3_nt: TGTGCCAGCAGCCAAGGGCGCGGGTCGATGTACGAGCAGTACTTC

clone_size: .
d_call: TRBD1
v_call: TRBV24-1
j_call: TRBJ2-6
cdr3_aa: CATSDRDRGPSGANVLTF
cdr3_nt: TGTGCCACCAGTGACCGGGACAGGGGTCCCTCTGGGGCCAACGTCCTGACTTTC

clone_size: .
d_call: TRBD2
v_call: TRBV27
j_call: TRBJ2-1
cdr3_aa: CASKLGGSSYNEQFF
cdr3_nt: TGTGCCAGCAAGTTAGGCGGGAGCTCCTACAATGAGCAGTTCTTC

clone_size: .
d_call: .
v_call: TRBV15
j_call: TRBJ1-3
cdr3_aa: CATSRDPLLLSGNTIYF
cdr3_nt: TGTGCCACCAGCAGAGATCCCCTCTTACTCTCTGGAAACACCATATATTTT

clone_size: few
d_call: TRBD2
v_call: TRBV27
j_call: TRBJ2-1
cdr3_aa: CASWGLHFNEQFF
cdr3_nt: TGTGCCAGTTGGGGACTACACTTCAATGAGCAGTTCTTC

clone_size: .
d_call: .
v_call: TRBV27
j_call: TRBJ2-2
cdr3_aa: CASSSIGSRGELFF
cdr3_nt: TGTGCCAGCAGTTCGATTGGCTCCAGGGGGGAGCTGTTTTTT

clone_size: .
d_call: TRBD2
v_call: TRBV7-9
j_call: TRBJ2-7
cdr3_aa: CASSLASGRAEQYF
cdr3_nt: TGTGCCAGCAGCTTAGCTAGCGGGAGGGCCGAGCAGTACTTC

clone_size: .
d_call: .
v_call: TRBV7-9
j_call: TRBJ1-4
cdr3_aa: CASSLGYWTNEKLFF
cdr3_nt: TGTGCCAGCAGCTTAGGGTACTGGACTAATGAAAAACTGTTTTTT

clone_size: few
d_call: .
v_call: TRBV25-1
j_call: TRBJ1-1
cdr3_aa: CASSEIQARRTEAFF
cdr3_nt: TGTGCCAGCAGTGAAATTCAGGCCCGGCGCACTGAAGCTTTCTTT

clone_size: .
d_call: TRBD2
v_call: TRBV28
j_call: TRBJ2-3
cdr3_aa: CASSLPTSGVTDTQYF
cdr3_nt: TGTGCCAGCAGTTTACCGACTAGCGGGGTCACAGATACGCAGTATTTT

clone_size: .
d_call: TRBD1
v_call: TRBV5-1
j_call: TRBJ1-1
cdr3_aa: CASSLADREGTEAFF
cdr3_nt: TGCGCCAGCAGCTTGGCCGACAGGGAAGGCACTGAAGCTTTCTTT